The TCR beta chain described here comes from a study of T-cell memory formation after mild COVID-19. A single record per CDR3 protein comes from TCRdb applying MiXCR to the 5' RACE reads. The sample consists of about 540,000 distinct CDR3 sequences, around 20% of them appearing once. This clonotype appeared many times. Its antigen is not identified. Study-wide findings and caveats: Prior to infection, memory already included some responding clones, suggesting cross-reactive memory joined.

The V gene end was trimmed by 2 bases and the J gene end by 6 bases; junction bases not matched to a gene: 6. The CDR3 extends over 16 amino acids. Looked up from germline, CDR1 is SGHTA and CDR2 is FQGNSA. The chain employs TRBV7-2 and TRBJ2-1; 11 bases fit TRBD1. This TCR was recovered from an adult woman who had mild COVID-19 (a few samples of this study predate the infection). Cell type and time point are not known. The source material was PBMCs or a T cell subset sorted from them (not recorded which). This CDR3 reads CASSLKPGQGGNEQFF. The CDR3 region has the DNA TGTGCCAGCAGCTTAAAACCGGGACAGGGGGGCAATGAGCAGTTCTTC.